This T cell receptor beta chain was documented in a study of STAT5B mutations in CD4+ large granular lymphocyte leukemia. Study-wide context: Healthy donors showed HLA-associated enrichment of the CDR3 'QG' motif.

Germline CDR1 and CDR2: MDHEN and SYDVKM. V shed 10 bases and J shed 0 bases, with 19 bases lying between them. The CDR3 is 16 amino acids. With regard to this clone: The antigen is undetermined.

Points from the study as a whole: Compared with healthy controls (2/35), patient top clones favored TRBV06 (8/27). CD4-sorted patient repertoires seemed more clonal than healthy CD4+ repertoires.

The method was immunoSEQ multiplex PCR; TCRdb's version includes in-frame clones alone and lacks a portion of them. In the table there are roughly 30,000 clones, under 85% of which are singletons. Sequencing was performed on CD4+ T cells from blood buffy coats. The receptor was derived from a human donor in good health. The chain joins TRBV28 to TRBJ1-5; tentative D call: TRBD1 (6 bases). The CDR3 protein is CATWDTLGYSNQPQHF. CDR3 DNA: TGTGCCACCTGGGACACCTTGGGTTATAGCAATCAGCCCCAGCATTTT.